Following are 13 T cell receptor beta chains from one sample sequenced in a study of T cells after yellow fever vaccination. TCRdb re-derived calls from the 5' RACE reads in MiXCR, one entry per CDR3 protein. This sample has some 300,000 distinct CDR3 sequences, with roughly 8.6% found just once. The sample consisted of PBMCs, taken about 49 days after the first yellow fever vaccination. The receptors derive from a man aged 18 to 30 who received the YFV17D yellow fever vaccine.

In this sample, this clonotype turned up a few times. V gene TRBV5-4 combines with J gene TRBJ2-7; D is unclear. Germline values: CDR1 SGHNT, CDR2 YYREEE (reference sequence). The CDR3 is 13 residues long. The V and J ends lost 3 bases and 6 bases respectively, with 13 bases between them. Here the CDR3 DNA reads TGTGCCAGCAGCTCACGTGAGATGCGCGAGCAGTACTTC. Translated: CASSSREMREQYF.

This clonotype occurred a few times. This rearrangement joins TRBV20-1 to TRBJ2-1, with D uncertain. Germline CDR1 reads DFQATT; CDR2 reads SNEGSKA (reference sequence). The CDR3 runs 11 residues. V lost 5 bases and J 7 bases, leaving 9 bases between the germline ends. The DNA of the CDR3 is TGCAGTGCTTCCTTCGTGAATGAGCAGTTCTTC. Translation: CSASFVNEQFF.

This clonotype was detected a few times. This chain links TRBV30 with TRBJ2-5; D gene ambiguous. The CDR3 loop spans 14 amino acids. Germline V gives CDR1 GTSNPN, CDR2 SVGIG (reference sequence). V was cut by 3 bases and J by 1 base, with 12 bases left in between. CDR3 loop: CAWRKWSTQETQYF. CDR3 sequence (DNA): TGTGCCTGGAGAAAATGGTCAACCCAAGAGACCCAGTACTTC.

This rearrangement joins TRBV11-2 to TRBJ2-1, with 8 bases that match TRBD1. V was pared by 2 bases and J by 0 bases, with 9 bases of the junction left unmatched. The CDR3 runs to 18 residues. The germline CDR1 and CDR2 sequences are SGHAT and FQNNGV. In DNA form, the CDR3 reads TGTGCCAGCAGCTTACCCAGGACAGGGCCCAACTCCTACAATGAGCAGTTCTTC. This gives the protein CASSLPRTGPNSYNEQFF.

This clonotype was seen a few times. J is TRBJ2-3 and V is TRBV7-2, with 10 bases matching TRBD1. The junction had 10 bases not matched to a gene; V was cut back by 4 bases and J by 6 bases. The germline gives CDR1 SGHTA, CDR2 FQGNSA. The CDR3 contains 16 residues. CDR3 protein: CASSYTTGGRVDTQYF. Here the CDR3 DNA reads TGTGCCAGCAGCTACACGACAGGGGGCAGGGTGGATACGCAGTATTTT.

The chain has TRBV18 and TRBJ2-2, with 8 bases lining up with TRBD1. CDR3 length: 16 residues. The V gene's germline CDR1 is KGHSH and CDR2 LQKENI. V gave up 3 bases and J gave up 3 bases; unmatched junction bases: 6. CDR3 residues: CASSPFTGGYTGELFF. In nucleotides, the CDR3 is TGTGCCAGCTCACCTTTCACAGGGGGTTACACCGGGGAGCTGTTTTTT.

This clonotype was found a few times. The rearrangement links TRBV4-1 to TRBJ2-3; D is undetermined. The ends were cut back, 1 base at V and 4 bases at J, with 9 bases in the middle. The CDR3 totals 14 residues. Germline V CDR1 and CDR2: MGHRA, YSYEKL. CDR3 sequence (DNA): TGCGCCAGCAGCCAAGCTGGATCGGCAGATACGCAGTATTTT. It translates to CASSQAGSADTQYF.

This rearrangement joins TRBV9 to TRBJ2-5; D is unresolved. Germline loops: CDR1 SGDLS, CDR2 YYNGEE. The CDR3 is 13 amino acids. The V gene lost 4 bases and the J gene lost 11 bases, with 18 bases spanning the gap. CDR3 coding DNA: TGTGCCAGCAGCTCGGACCCGTTGAATGAGCAGTACTTC. Translating gives CASSSDPLNEQYF. The variable domain in full, completed from reference TRBV9 and TRBJ2-5, reads DSGVTQTPKHLITATGQRVTLRCSPRSGDLSVYWYQQSLDQGLQFLIQYYNGEERAKGNILERFSAQQFPDLHSELNLSSLELGDSALYFCASSSDPLNEQYFGPGTRLLVL.

This clonotype was picked up a small number of times. The rearrangement links TRBV5-1 to TRBJ1-6; a weak D match, TRBD1 (5 bases). The CDR3 totals 14 residues. The germline gives CDR1 SGHRS, CDR2 YFSETQ. The germline V and J ends were trimmed by 5 bases and 9 bases, with 15 bases remaining between them. The CDR3 protein is CASRAPGSASPLHF. In DNA form, the CDR3 reads TGCGCCAGCAGGGCCCCAGGGTCGGCTTCACCCCTCCACTTT.

This clonotype occurred many times. The J gene is TRBJ2-7, the V gene TRBV7-2, with TRBD2 matching 9 bases. The CDR3 has 15 amino acids. After removal of 5 bases from V and 1 base from J, the junction contained 6 bases not matched to a gene. Per the germline V gene, CDR1 is SGHTA and CDR2 is FQGNSA. CDR3 DNA: TGTGCCAGCAGCGGAGCGGGGGGCAGGTCCTACGAGCAGTACTTC. It is translated as CASSGAGGRSYEQYF.

The V gene is TRBV12-3 or TRBV12-4, the J gene TRBJ2-1; TRBD1 might be the D (6 bases). Trimming took 6 bases from V and 6 from J, leaving 15 bases between them. This CDR3 has 14 amino acids. The CDR3 reads CASRGPRDTNEQFF. The CDR3 DNA follows: TGTGCCAGCAGGGGACCACGGGACACCAATGAGCAGTTCTTC.

The sample holds a few counts of this clonotype. The chain has TRBV20-1 and TRBJ1-1, with no clear D. The V and J ends lost 3 bases and 11 bases respectively, with 16 bases between them. The length of the CDR3 is 12 residues. The germline V gene encodes CDR1 DFQATT and CDR2 SNEGSKA (reference sequence). The CDR3: CSARNPARRAFF. For the CDR3, the DNA is TGCAGTGCTAGGAACCCAGCCCGACGGGCTTTCTTT.

In DNA form, the CDR3 reads TGTGCCAGCAGTTTATGGGGGGCCACCTACGAGCAGTACTTC. As protein: CASSLWGATYEQYF. The chain carries TRBV12-3 or TRBV12-4 and TRBJ2-7; D is tentatively TRBD1 or TRBD2 (6 bases each). The CDR3 runs 14 residues. The germline V and J ends were trimmed by 2 bases and 2 bases, with 10 bases remaining between them.